The rows below give T cell receptor beta chains drawn from one sample of a study of T-cell memory formation after mild COVID-19. TCRdb itself ran the 5' RACE reads through MiXCR, one entry per CDR3 protein. Of roughly 380,000 distinct CDR3 sequences in the sample, around 28% were seen once. Input material: PBMCs or a T cell subset sorted from them (not recorded which). The source is an adult woman who had mild COVID-19 (a few samples of this study predate the infection). Cell type and time point are not known. Both conserved end residues are part of each CDR3. D genes are given only for firm matches. Where a row states a size, it is once, few, many or the class of an expanded clone; other rows omit it.

J gene: TRBJ1-4; D gene: NA; V gene: TRBV9; clone size: NA; CDR3 protein: CASSEDSGTNEKLFF; CDR3 DNA: TGTGCCAGCAGCGAAGACAGCGGAACTAATGAAAAACTGTTTTTT
J gene: TRBJ1-2; D gene: TRBD1; V gene: TRBV5-1; clone size: NA; CDR3 protein: CASSKETGIYGYTF; CDR3 DNA: TGCGCCAGCAGCAAGGAGACAGGGATCTATGGCTACACCTTC
J gene: TRBJ2-7; D gene: TRBD2; V gene: TRBV12-3/TRBV12-4; clone size: NA; CDR3 protein: CASRDSGRAYEQYF; CDR3 DNA: TGTGCCAGCAGAGATAGCGGGAGGGCCTACGAGCAGTACTTC
J gene: TRBJ1-5; D gene: NA; V gene: TRBV30; clone size: few; CDR3 protein: CAWSDYGRQPQHF; CDR3 DNA: TGTGCCTGGAGTGATTATGGTCGTCAGCCCCAGCATTTT
J gene: TRBJ2-6; D gene: TRBD1; V gene: TRBV3-1; clone size: NA; CDR3 protein: CASSLRLASGTGGSGANVLTF; CDR3 DNA: TGTGCCAGCAGCCTAAGATTGGCCTCCGGGACAGGGGGCTCGGGGGCCAACGTCCTGACTTTC
J gene: TRBJ2-1; D gene: TRBD1; V gene: TRBV7-9; clone size: NA; CDR3 protein: CASSVQGARAYNEQFF; CDR3 DNA: TGTGCCAGCAGCGTGCAGGGGGCGAGGGCCTACAATGAGCAGTTCTTC
J gene: TRBJ2-7; D gene: NA; V gene: TRBV7-2; clone size: NA; CDR3 protein: CASSLVQGHEQYF; CDR3 DNA: TGTGCCAGCAGCTTAGTACAGGGTCACGAGCAGTACTTC
J gene: TRBJ2-7; D gene: NA; V gene: TRBV3-1; clone size: few; CDR3 protein: CASSQATTEQYF; CDR3 DNA: TGTGCCAGCAGTCAAGCGACGACGGAGCAGTACTTC
J gene: TRBJ2-1; D gene: NA; V gene: TRBV6-5; clone size: few; CDR3 protein: CASSYQESGDEQFF; CDR3 DNA: TGTGCCAGCAGTTACCAGGAGTCGGGCGATGAGCAGTTCTTC
J gene: TRBJ2-7; D gene: TRBD1; V gene: TRBV10-3; clone size: NA; CDR3 protein: CAISGGQGLNYEQYF; CDR3 DNA: TGTGCCATCAGTGGAGGACAGGGGCTTAACTACGAGCAGTACTTC
J gene: TRBJ2-3; D gene: NA; V gene: TRBV7-9; clone size: few; CDR3 protein: CASSPGRGQYF; CDR3 DNA: TGTGCCAGCAGCCCGGGGCGGGGGCAGTATTTT
J gene: TRBJ2-5; D gene: NA; V gene: TRBV4-3; clone size: few; CDR3 protein: CASSQGGTQYF; CDR3 DNA: TGCGCCAGCAGCCAAGGAGGGACCCAGTACTTC
J gene: TRBJ1-5; D gene: TRBD1; V gene: TRBV28; clone size: NA; CDR3 protein: CASSLAHRGIIQPQHF; CDR3 DNA: TGTGCCAGCAGTTTAGCGCACAGGGGGATCATTCAGCCCCAGCATTTT
J gene: TRBJ2-7; D gene: NA; V gene: TRBV7-9; clone size: few; CDR3 protein: CASSFPGEYEQYF; CDR3 DNA: TGTGCCAGCAGCTTCCCAGGGGAATACGAGCAGTACTTC